The clone carrying this T cell receptor (beta chain) was observed a single time. This specimen belongs to a study of blood T cell repertoires in COVID-19. Across the study: COVID-19 samples from acute and convalescent phases originated in the United States, Italy and Spain. The analysed material was cDNA or gDNA that came from T cells, B-cell-depleted T cells, or PBMCs.

TCRdb keeps only in-frame clones here, not all; method: immunoSEQ multiplex PCR. The data hold 150,000 to 180,000 clones, with about 89% observed a single time. V lost 3 bases and J lost 1, with 12 bases in between. This CDR3 has 15 residues. The germline V gene encodes CDR1 LNHDA and CDR2 SQIVND (reference sequence). This clonotype was sampled from a man aged 45-65 years with acute or convalescent COVID-19. The genes are TRBV19 and TRBJ1-1; D gene unclear. The specimen was peripheral blood. In DNA, the CDR3 is TGTGCCAGTAGTATGGTCCGGGTAAGGAACACTGAAGCTTTCTTT. Residues: CASSMVRVRNTEAFF.